Listed here is a single T cell receptor beta chain. Some clones are missing from TCRdb's copy, which holds only in-frame ones; the method was immunoSEQ multiplex PCR. The sample shows 65,000 to 70,000 clones, around 87% of them seen only once. This entry is derived from a study of blood T cell repertoires in COVID-19. The TCR sequence derives from a man in his forties or fifties with active COVID-19. Material: peripheral blood.

The CDR3 sequence: CASSSLYEQYF. The CDR3 DNA follows: TGTGCCAGCAGCTCTTTGTACGAGCAGTACTTC. The chain combines TRBV11-2 with TRBJ2-7; D unclear. The CDR3 length is 11 residues. Germline V CDR1 and CDR2: SGHAT, FQNNGV. The V and J ends lost 4 bases and 4 bases respectively, with 5 bases between them.